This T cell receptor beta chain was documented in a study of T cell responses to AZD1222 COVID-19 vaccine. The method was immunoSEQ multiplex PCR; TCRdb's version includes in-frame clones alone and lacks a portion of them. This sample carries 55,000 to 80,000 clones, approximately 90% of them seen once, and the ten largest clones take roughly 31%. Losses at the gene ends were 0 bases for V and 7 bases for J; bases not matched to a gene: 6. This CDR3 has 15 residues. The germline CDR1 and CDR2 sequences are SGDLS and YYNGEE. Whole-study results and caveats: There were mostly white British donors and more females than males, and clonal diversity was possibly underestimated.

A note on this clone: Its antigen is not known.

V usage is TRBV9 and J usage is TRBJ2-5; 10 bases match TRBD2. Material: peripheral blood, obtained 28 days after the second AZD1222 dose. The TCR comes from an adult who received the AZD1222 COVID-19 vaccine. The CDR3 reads CASSVASGRGMTQYF. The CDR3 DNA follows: TGTGCCAGCAGCGTAGCGAGCGGGAGGGGTATGACCCAGTACTTC. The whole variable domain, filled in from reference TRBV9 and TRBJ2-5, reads DSGVTQTPKHLITATGQRVTLRCSPRSGDLSVYWYQQSLDQGLQFLIQYYNGEERAKGNILERFSAQQFPDLHSELNLSSLELGDSALYFCASSVASGRGMTQYFGPGTRLLVL.